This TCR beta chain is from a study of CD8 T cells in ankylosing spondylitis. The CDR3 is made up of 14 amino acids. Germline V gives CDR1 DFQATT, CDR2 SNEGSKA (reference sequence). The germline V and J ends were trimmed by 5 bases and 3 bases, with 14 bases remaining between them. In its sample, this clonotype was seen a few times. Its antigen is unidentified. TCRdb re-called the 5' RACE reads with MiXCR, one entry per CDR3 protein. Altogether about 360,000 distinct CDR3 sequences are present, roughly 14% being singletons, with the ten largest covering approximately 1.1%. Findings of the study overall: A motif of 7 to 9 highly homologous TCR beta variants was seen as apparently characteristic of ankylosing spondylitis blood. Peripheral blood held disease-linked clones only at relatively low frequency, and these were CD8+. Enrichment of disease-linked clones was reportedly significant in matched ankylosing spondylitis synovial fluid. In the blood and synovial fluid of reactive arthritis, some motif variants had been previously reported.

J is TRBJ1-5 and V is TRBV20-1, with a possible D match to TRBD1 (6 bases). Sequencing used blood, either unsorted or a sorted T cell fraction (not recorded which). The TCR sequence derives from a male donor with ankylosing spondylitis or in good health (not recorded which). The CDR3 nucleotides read TGCAGTGCTCTGTACCGGACAGACAATCAGCCCCAGCATTTT. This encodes CSALYRTDNQPQHF.